This TCR beta chain was obtained from a study of tissue T cells after allogeneic stem cell transplantation. Study-wide results and limits: Sampling depth was limited, and the cohort was small and clinically varied. In patients and mice, blood and spleen missed much of tissue repertoire.

V was pared by 4 bases and J by 2 bases, with 8 bases between. This CDR3 comprises 13 residues. From germline, CDR1 is SGHDT and CDR2 FRDEAV. Notes on this clone: What it recognizes is unknown. Gene names and germline refer to mouse. The CDR3 is cut off 1 residue early in the read; its end comes from the germline J gene.

CDR3 sequences, V/J genes, frequencies and template counts came from survey-depth TCRbeta sequencing. The table came from immunoSEQ multiplex PCR; TCRdb's copy has only in-frame clones and leaves some out. The sample has around 50,000 clones, around 70% seen once. The sequencing sample was made of sorted cells pooled from one or two spleens. V usage is TRBV14 and J usage is TRBJ2-5; D is perhaps TRBD1 (6 bases). This TCR was sampled from a pool of C57BL/6 mice in good health. Incomplete CDR3 DNA: TGTGCCAGCAGTCGGGACACCCAAGACACCCAGTAC. Its translation: CASSRDTQDTQY. The entire CDR3 protein reads CASSRDTQDTQYF.